This T cell receptor beta chain is from a study of pediatric ulcerative colitis. A remark on this clone: Its target is unknown.

Study results and caveats: Blood samples from two patients yielded substantially fewer templates and were excluded from blood-rectal overlap analysis. Rectal pinch biopsies may have included blood-derived T cells, especially in patients with overt colitis. Acute severe colitis showed lower rectal diversity from clonal expansions.

This CDR3 is 12 amino acids long. V was pared by 4 bases and J by 5 bases, with 8 bases between. The germline CDR1 and CDR2 sequences are LNHDA and SQIVND (reference sequence). Only in-frame clones appear in the TCRdb table, and some are missing; sequencing was by immunoSEQ multiplex PCR. The repertoire consists of 30,000 or so clones, with roughly 77% occurring once and the leading ten covering 1.1%. The rectum was sampled with one to two pinch biopsies at colonoscopy. The chain carries TRBV19 and TRBJ2-5; weak D call: TRBD2 (6 bases). Sequences were obtained from gut tissue. The sequence was obtained from a boy under 18 with mild ulcerative colitis. In nucleotides, the CDR3 is TGTGCCAGTAGTACCCGGGGGGAGACCCAGTACTTC. Encoded protein: CASSTRGETQYF.